One sample yielded the 26 T cell receptor beta chains listed below, sequenced in a study of shared clonotypes between healthy human individuals. Method: immunoSEQ multiplex PCR; TCRdb's copy keeps in-frame clones and lacks some. The table lists 850,000 to 1,100,000 clones, 60% to 85% of them singletons. Sequencing was performed on memory CD4+ T cells from PBMCs. The subset here: CD45RA-negative fraction. The receptors were sampled from a man between 18 and 35 years old in good health. Some clones in this sample may be carry-over from other donors' samples.

The chain links TRBV30 to TRBJ1-1, with a weak D call TRBD1 (5 bases). The CDR3 has 11 amino acids. CDR1 GTSNPN and CDR2 SVGIG come from the germline V gene (reference sequence). Trimming left V 5 bases short and J 5 bases short, with 9 bases between. Here the CDR3 reads CAWGDETEAFF. The CDR3 coding sequence is TGTGCCTGGGGGGACGAAACTGAAGCTTTCTTT.

This chain connects TRBV5-6 to TRBJ2-1; 9 bases are a match to TRBD2. The CDR3 spans 14 residues. Germline assignment: CDR1 SGHDT and CDR2 YYEEEE. Unmatched junction bases numbered 2, after V lost 7 bases and J lost 0 bases. CDR3 in DNA: TGTGCCAGCGCGGGAGGGTACTCCTACAATGAGCAGTTCTTC. Amino acids: CASAGGYSYNEQFF.

This clone was recorded many times. The V call is TRBV30, the J call TRBJ2-6; the D gene could be TRBD1 or TRBD2 (6 bases each). The length of the CDR3 is 17 residues. The germline gives CDR1 GTSNPN, CDR2 SVGIG (reference sequence). The V gene lost 6 bases and the J gene lost 4 bases, with 22 bases spanning the gap. The CDR3 spells CACPPGAGRPGANVLTF. The CDR3 DNA reads TGTGCCTGCCCCCCGGGGGCAGGGAGGCCCGGGGCCAACGTCCTGACTTTC.

The chain recombines TRBV28 with TRBJ1-2, with TRBD1 as a possible D gene (6 bases). In germline, CDR1 is MDHEN, CDR2 SYDVKM. Trimming took off 8 bases at V and 8 bases at J, with 12 bases between the two ends. The CDR3 consists of 11 residues. The CDR3 nucleotides read TGTGCCAGCCGCAAGGGGGAAGGCTACACCTTC. Translating it yields CASRKGEGYTF.

The genes are TRBV5-8 and TRBJ1-5; 9 bases are shared with TRBD1. Germline V lookup: CDR1 SGHTS, CDR2 YDEGEE. Trimming cost V 4 bases and J 0 bases; bases outside gene matches: 8. This CDR3 is 17 amino acids long. In DNA form, the CDR3 reads TGTGCCAGCAGCCCGGGACAGGGATTCTATAGCAATCAGCCCCAGCATTTT. It translates to CASSPGQGFYSNQPQHF. The variable domain in full, with the rest retrieved from reference TRBV5-8 and TRBJ1-5, is EAGVTQSPTHLIKTRGQQATLRCSPISGHTSVYWYQQALGLGLQFLLWYDEGEERNRGNFPPRFSGRQFPNYSSELNVNALELEDSALYLCASSPGQGFYSNQPQHFGDGTRLSIL.

The chain has TRBV15 and TRBJ1-1; D is possibly TRBD1 (5 bases). The germline gives CDR1 LNHNV, CDR2 YYDKDF (reference sequence). Trimming shortened V by 3 bases and J by 10 bases, and 24 bases separated the two germline ends. The length of the CDR3 is 16 residues. The CDR3 DNA is TGTGCCACCAGCAGTCGACAAGACAGTCTAAATCGTCGAGCTTTCTTT. Its protein is CATSSRQDSLNRRAFF.

V gene TRBV13 combines with J gene TRBJ1-1, with D unresolved. The CDR3 has 13 amino acids. CDR1 and CDR2 (germline): PRHDT, FYEKMQ (reference sequence). Trimming left V 2 bases short and J 7 bases short, with 11 bases between. The CDR3 DNA is TGTGCCAGCAGCTTACGGGGAATTAGTGAAGCTTTCTTT. Its protein product is CASSLRGISEAFF. Based on the CDR3 plus reference TRBV13 and TRBJ1-1, the full variable domain is AAGVIQSPRHLIKEKRETATLKCYPIPRHDTVYWYQQGPGQDPQFLISFYEKMQSDKGSIPDRFSAQQFSDYHSELNMSSLELGDSALYFCASSLRGISEAFFGQGTRLTVV.

This chain links TRBV28 with TRBJ1-2; 10 bases agree with TRBD1. V gave up 7 bases and J gave up 5 bases; unmatched junction bases: 10. Per the germline V gene, CDR1 is MDHEN and CDR2 is SYDVKM. CDR3 length: 15 amino acids. The CDR3 protein is CASTNGQGEGYGYTF. The CDR3 coding sequence is TGTGCCAGCACTAACGGACAGGGGGAAGGTTATGGCTACACCTTC.

This chain uses TRBV7-9 with TRBJ2-2, with 7 nucleotides matching TRBD1. V trimming: 5 bases; J trimming: 0 bases; junction bases outside the gene matches: 6. CDR1 and CDR2 from the germline V gene are SEHNR and FQNEAQ (reference sequence). The CDR3 runs 16 residues. CDR3 sequence (DNA): TGTGCCAGCAGCGCCCGACAGGGAACGAACACCGGGGAGCTGTTTTTT. It is translated as CASSARQGTNTGELFF.

This clone showed up just once. The V call is TRBV11-3, the J call TRBJ2-1, with D tentatively TRBD1 or TRBD2 (5 bases each). The CDR3 loop spans 15 amino acids. Germline V gene data show CDR1 as SGHNT and CDR2 as YENEEA. V lost 5 bases and J lost 9, with 20 bases in between. CDR3 region: CASSRHMGEPGEQFF. CDR3 DNA: TGTGCCAGCAGCCGACACATGGGGGAACCCGGTGAGCAGTTCTTC.

The V and J genes are TRBV5-1 and TRBJ2-3; TRBD2 matches at 15 bases. The CDR3 sequence is 18 residues long. CDR1 SGHRS and CDR2 YFSETQ come from the germline V gene. Trimming took 6 bases from V and 0 from J; bases not matched to a gene: 8. This chain's CDR3 is CASTTGTSGRWSTDTQYF. The CDR3, as DNA: TGCGCCAGCACCACCGGGACTAGCGGGAGGTGGAGCACAGATACGCAGTATTTT.

V usage is TRBV2 and J usage is TRBJ2-1; D might be TRBD1 or TRBD2, each matching 6 bases. Germline CDR1 reads SNHLY; CDR2 reads FYNNEI. Trimming shortened V by 6 bases and J by 6 bases, and 12 bases separated the two germline ends. The CDR3 runs to 13 residues. In DNA form, the CDR3 reads TGTGCCAGCAGGCGGGACAATTTCAATGAGCAGTTCTTC. Amino acid sequence: CASRRDNFNEQFF. Combining the CDR3 with reference TRBV2 and TRBJ2-1 gives the whole variable domain EPEVTQTPSHQVTQMGQEVILRCVPISNHLYFYWYRQILGQKVEFLVSFYNNEISEKSEIFDDQFSVERPDGSNFTLKIRSTKLEDSAMYFCASRRDNFNEQFFGPGTRLTVL.

The chain is built from TRBV28 and TRBJ2-7; the D gene is possibly TRBD1 (6 bases). Germline CDR1 is MDHEN and CDR2 is SYDVKM. V was trimmed by 6 bases and J by 5 bases, leaving 38 bases between them. The CDR3 sequence is 21 residues long. As DNA, the CDR3 is TGTGCCAGCAGCGGACCGGGACAAATGGCGATCTACGTTACTCAAACTAACGAGCAGTACTTC. It yields the protein CASSGPGQMAIYVTQTNEQYF.

The chain carries TRBV30 and TRBJ2-7; D is perhaps TRBD1 (6 bases). The V gene lost 4 bases and the J gene lost 3 bases, with 13 bases spanning the gap. The CDR3 has 13 residues. CDR1 is GTSNPN, CDR2 SVGIG, per germline (reference sequence). The CDR3 bases are TGTGCCTGGATTGGGGACACCCACTACGAGCAGTACTTC. This encodes CAWIGDTHYEQYF.

On this clone: The same CDR3 is also encoded by other DNA sequences in this sample. The J gene is TRBJ1-2, the V gene TRBV6-1, with 10 bases aligning to TRBD1. The V gene end was trimmed by 3 bases and the J gene end by 3 bases; junction bases not matched to a gene: 7. Germline-derived CDR1 and CDR2 are MNHNS and SASEGT. The CDR3 sequence is 16 residues long. The CDR3 region has the DNA TGTGCCAGCAGTGAGGGGCCTGGGACAGGGGACTATGGCTACACCTTC. It yields the protein CASSEGPGTGDYGYTF.

The V and J genes are TRBV28 and TRBJ2-7, with 7 bases lining up with TRBD1. Germline assignment: CDR1 MDHEN and CDR2 SYDVKM. This CDR3 has 17 residues. Losses at the gene ends were 6 bases for V and 0 bases for J; bases not matched to a gene: 14. In nucleotides, the CDR3 is TGTGCCAGCAGGGGGGACAGTTGGGCAGGGCCCTCCTACGAGCAGTACTTC. The encoded protein is CASRGDSWAGPSYEQYF.

Concerning this clone: This likely traces to a read error, being one base from a far larger clone. The chain uses TRBV5-4 and TRBJ2-7; D uncertain. This CDR3 is built from 13 residues. Trimming cost V 4 bases and J 5 bases, with 13 bases left between them. The germline V gene encodes CDR1 SGHNT and CDR2 YYREEE (reference sequence). CDR3 amino acids: CASSLYSIHEQYF. The DNA for the CDR3 is TGTGCCAGCAGCCTCTACTCCATCCACGAGCAGTACTTC.

In this sample, this clone turned up once. The chain links TRBV7-2 to TRBJ2-5; 12 bases are shared with TRBD2. The CDR3 spans 17 residues. Unmatched junction bases numbered 8, after V lost 1 base and J lost 5 bases. CDR1 SGHTA and CDR2 FQGNSA come from the germline V gene. The CDR3 protein is CASSLVASGRAWETQYF. CDR3 DNA: TGTGCCAGCAGCTTAGTAGCTAGCGGGAGGGCTTGGGAGACCCAGTACTTC. The variable domain in full, completed from reference TRBV7-2 and TRBJ2-5, reads GAGVSQSPSNKVTEKGKDVELRCDPISGHTALYWYRQSLGQGLEFLIYFQGNSAPDKSGLPSDRFSAERTGGSVSTLTIQRTQQEDSAVYLCASSLVASGRAWETQYFGPGTRLLVL.

CDR3: CASSINAGEPTDTQYF. DNA for the CDR3: TGTGCCAGTAGTATCAATGCGGGAGAGCCCACAGATACGCAGTATTTT. The J gene is TRBJ2-3, the V gene TRBV19; 7 bases match TRBD2. The germline gives CDR1 LNHDA, CDR2 SQIVND (reference sequence). Trimming took 3 bases from V and 2 from J; bases not matched to a gene: 8. This CDR3 spans 16 amino acids.

Worth noting for this clone: At the DNA level, this CDR3 is encoded by other sequences in the same sample as well. The chain joins TRBV7-7 to TRBJ2-5; D perhaps matches TRBD1 (5 bases). Germline V CDR1 and CDR2: SSHAT, FNYEAQ (reference sequence). The CDR3 totals 13 residues. V was clipped by 5 bases and J by 5 bases, with 12 bases between them. CDR3 sequence reads: CASSLGAGETQYF. The CDR3 DNA reads as TGTGCCAGCAGCCTGGGTGCAGGGGAGACCCAGTACTTC.

V gene TRBV28 combines with J gene TRBJ1-3, with D possibly matching TRBD1 (5 bases). The CDR3 spans 14 residues. The V end lost 6 bases, the J end lost 3 bases, and 12 bases lay between the germline ends. Per germline, CDR1 MDHEN and CDR2 SYDVKM. Here the CDR3 reads CASSPRTYGNTIYF. CDR3 in DNA: TGTGCCAGCAGCCCCAGGACATATGGAAACACCATATATTTT.

This clone was seen once. The CDR3 here is CASTMGLSYEQYF. For the CDR3, the DNA is TGCGCCAGCACAATGGGACTCTCCTACGAGCAGTACTTC. The chain links TRBV10-2 to TRBJ2-7, with D possibly TRBD2 on 6 matching bases. This CDR3 is built from 13 residues. V gave up 7 bases and J gave up 0 bases, with 10 bases separating them. Germline loops: CDR1 WSHSY, CDR2 SAAADI.

This clone was seen a few times. The V call is TRBV18, the J call TRBJ1-1, with D possibly TRBD1 on 6 matching bases. CDR1 and CDR2 (germline): KGHSH, LQKENI. CDR3 length: 14 residues. V dropped 1 base and J dropped 6 bases, with 12 bases sitting between them. The CDR3 DNA follows: TGTGCCAGCTCACCACAGTTCGGACAGTCTGAAGCTTTCTTT. Translated, it gives CASSPQFGQSEAFF. Supplemented by reference TRBV18 and TRBJ1-1, the full variable domain reads NAGVMQNPRHLVRRRGQEARLRCSPMKGHSHVYWYRQLPEEGLKFMVYLQKENIIDESGMPKERFSAEFPKEGPSILRIQQVVRGDSAAYFCASSPQFGQSEAFFGQGTRLTVV.

The gene calls are TRBV14 and TRBJ2-7; 7 bases map to TRBD2. V dropped 1 base and J dropped 3; count of bases not matched to a gene: 6. Germline CDR1 reads SGHDN; CDR2 reads FVKESK. CDR3 length: 15 residues. CDR3 DNA sequence: TGTGCCAGCAGCCAAGGTCCGGGAGGCAGCTACGAGCAGTACTTC. Encoded protein: CASSQGPGGSYEQYF.

The rearrangement links TRBV27 to TRBJ1-4; D is perhaps TRBD1 (5 bases). The CDR3 has 14 residues. Germline-derived CDR1 and CDR2 are MNHEY and SMNVEV (reference sequence). V was clipped by 6 bases and J by 2 bases, with 10 bases between them. The CDR3 coding sequence is TGTGCCAGCAGAAACAGGACCACTAATGAAAAACTGTTTTTT. Protein: CASRNRTTNEKLFF.

The V and J genes are TRBV27 and TRBJ1-1; possibly TRBD1 for D (5 bases). Germline assignment: CDR1 MNHEY and CDR2 SMNVEV (reference sequence). This CDR3 is 15 amino acids long. The V and J ends lost 5 bases and 2 bases respectively, with 15 bases between them. CDR3 amino acids: CASSIRPGPNTEAFF. The CDR3 DNA reads TGTGCCAGCAGTATTCGACCGGGGCCAAACACTGAAGCTTTCTTT.